The 10 T cell receptor beta chains below all came from one sample that was sequenced in a study of shared clonotypes between healthy human individuals. Assay used: immunoSEQ multiplex PCR; TCRdb lists only in-frame clones, some missing. The table includes nearly 1 million clones, 76% detected once. What was sequenced was memory CD4+ T cells sorted from blood. Specified subset: CD45RA-negative fraction. These receptors all stem from a young man in good health.

The table lists this clone with a count of one. The chain couples TRBV30 to TRBJ2-6; weak D call: TRBD1 (6 bases). V was pared by 4 bases and J by 0 bases, with 13 bases between. This CDR3 has 16 amino acids. CDR1 is GTSNPN and CDR2 is SVGIG in the germline V gene (reference sequence). The CDR3 DNA follows: TGTGCCTGGACGGCAGGGGTAAGCTCTGGGGCCAACGTCCTGACTTTC. It encodes CAWTAGVSSGANVLTF.

CDR3 loop: CAIGRDNSYEQYF. The CDR3 DNA follows: TGTGCCATCGGGAGGGACAACTCCTACGAGCAGTACTTC. J is TRBJ2-7 and V is TRBV10-3, with TRBD2 as a possible D gene (7 bases). V was pared by 8 bases and J by 0 bases, with 11 bases between. Per the germline V gene, CDR1 is ENHRY and CDR2 is SYGVKD. The CDR3 is 13 amino acids.

This sequence joins TRBV7-2 and TRBJ2-4; TRBD2 matches at 11 bases. Germline CDR1 reads SGHTA; CDR2 reads FQGNSA. The CDR3 contains 15 residues. V was pared by 6 bases and J by 2 bases, with 3 bases of the junction left unmatched. CDR3 loop: CASSVAGGSKNIQYF. CDR3 DNA sequence: TGTGCCAGCAGTGTAGCGGGAGGGTCCAAAAACATTCAGTACTTC. The whole variable domain, filled in from reference TRBV7-2 and TRBJ2-4, reads GAGVSQSPSNKVTEKGKDVELRCDPISGHTALYWYRQSLGQGLEFLIYFQGNSAPDKSGLPSDRFSAERTGGSVSTLTIQRTQQEDSAVYLCASSVAGGSKNIQYFGAGTRLSVL.

This clone came up a few times. The chain links TRBV19 to TRBJ1-4; D remains unclear. The CDR3 covers 12 residues. Trimming shortened V by 3 bases and J by 6 bases, and 5 bases separated the two germline ends. Per the germline V gene, CDR1 is LNHDA and CDR2 is SQIVND (reference sequence). The CDR3 DNA follows: TGTGCCAGTAGTATGACTGATGAAAAACTGTTTTTT. Encoded protein: CASSMTDEKLFF.

The chain couples TRBV15 to TRBJ1-2; 10 bases agree with TRBD1. Germline V gives CDR1 LNHNV, CDR2 YYDKDF (reference sequence). CDR3 length equals 16 residues. J was trimmed by 6 bases and V by 0 bases; bases with no gene match: 7. This chain's CDR3 is CATSREILGTGDGYTF. The CDR3 region has the DNA TGTGCCACCAGCAGAGAGATACTCGGGACAGGGGATGGCTACACCTTC.

This clone was observed many times. The chain employs TRBV11-2 and TRBJ1-1; D is perhaps TRBD1 (5 bases). The CDR3 extends over 13 amino acids. V shed 3 bases and J shed 1 base, with 6 bases lying between them. The germline V gene encodes CDR1 SGHAT and CDR2 FQNNGV. The CDR3 region is CASSFQGNTEAFF. CDR3 coding DNA: TGTGCCAGCAGCTTCCAGGGGAACACTGAAGCTTTCTTT.

The chain uses TRBV27 and TRBJ1-2, with 8 bases lining up with TRBD1. Trimming cost V 8 bases and J 8 bases; bases outside gene matches: 10. The germline CDR1 and CDR2 sequences are MNHEY and SMNVEV (reference sequence). This CDR3 is 13 amino acids long. CDR3 bases: TGTGCCAGCGGATATCAGGGGGCAGGAGGCTACACCTTC. This encodes CASGYQGAGGYTF.

Concerning this clone: Other DNA variants within this sample encode the same CDR3. This chain connects TRBV6-6 to TRBJ2-7; no firm D call. The V end was cut by 5 bases, the J end by 3 bases, with 8 bases between. The CDR3 loop spans 12 amino acids. The germline V gene encodes CDR1 MNHNY and CDR2 SVGAGI (reference sequence). The CDR3 here is CASSPSSYEQYF. In DNA form, the CDR3 reads TGTGCCAGCAGTCCCAGCAGCTACGAGCAGTACTTC.

This clone was seen just once. This chain uses TRBV7-9 with TRBJ2-5; tentatively, D is TRBD1 (6 bases). The CDR3 loop spans 13 amino acids. Germline CDR1 SEHNR, CDR2 FQNEAQ (reference sequence). Trimming left V 5 bases short and J 5 bases short, with 12 bases between. CDR3 sequence (DNA): TGTGCCAGCAGCGCACAGGGCGGCGAGACCCAGTACTTC. Its protein product is CASSAQGGETQYF.

The chain joins TRBV6-6 to TRBJ2-1; TRBD2 aligns across 14 bases. The J segment lost 3 bases and the V segment lost 5 bases, leaving 3 bases of the junction unmatched. The CDR3 length is 16 residues. Germline V CDR1 and CDR2: MNHNY, SVGAGI (reference sequence). CDR3 residues: CASSRGLAGGYNEQFF. CDR3 sequence (DNA): TGTGCCAGCAGTCGAGGACTAGCGGGGGGCTACAATGAGCAGTTCTTC.